The 26 T cell receptor beta chains reported below all come from one sample, sequenced in a study of blood T cell repertoires in COVID-19. Data came from immunoSEQ multiplex PCR; TCRdb stores just in-frame clones and leaves some out. The repertoire holds some 330,000 clones, 88% seen once, with less than 5.5% in the top ten. Sequencing was carried out using PBMCs or T cells enriched from blood (not recorded which). The receptor source for this set is a man younger than 40 who had recovered from COVID-19.

The gene calls are TRBV20-1 and TRBJ1-1, with D uncertain. The germline CDR1 and CDR2 sequences are DFQATT and SNEGSKA (reference sequence). The ends were cut back, 3 bases at V and 1 base at J, with 9 bases in the middle. The CDR3 spans 13 residues. The CDR3 bases are TGCAGTGCTAGTAGAGAGGCGAACACTGAAGCTTTCTTT. Translating it yields CSASREANTEAFF.

Only one count was recorded for this clone. The chain has TRBV12-3 or TRBV12-4 and TRBJ2-7; 7 positions match TRBD2. The length of the CDR3 is 12 residues. Trimming at V came to 7 bases and at J to 5 bases, leaving 5 bases not matched to a gene. The CDR3 protein is CASNLSGDEQYF. In DNA form, the CDR3 reads TGTGCCAGCAACCTGAGCGGGGACGAGCAGTACTTC.

The chain joins TRBV5-1 to TRBJ2-1; D may be TRBD2 (5 bases). V was pared by 1 base and J by 9 bases, with 14 bases between. Germline values: CDR1 SGHRS, CDR2 YFSETQ. The CDR3 covers 14 residues. CDR3 nucleotides: TGCGCCAGCAGCTTGTCCGGGGTCCGGGGTGAGCAGTTCTTC. Protein sequence: CASSLSGVRGEQFF.

The chain combines TRBV2 with TRBJ2-7; D may be TRBD1 (6 bases). Trimming removed 10 bases from V and 0 bases from J, with 10 bases in between. Germline V gene sequence: CDR1 SNHLY, CDR2 FYNNEI. The length of the CDR3 is 12 residues. The CDR3 DNA reads TGTGCCACCAGGGGAGACTCCTACGAGCAGTACTTC. Translation: CATRGDSYEQYF. The full variable domain, completed using reference TRBV2 and TRBJ2-7, is EPEVTQTPSHQVTQMGQEVILRCVPISNHLYFYWYRQILGQKVEFLVSFYNNEISEKSEIFDDQFSVERPDGSNFTLKIRSTKLEDSAMYFCATRGDSYEQYFGPGTRLTVT.

This chain connects TRBV27 to TRBJ1-1, with D tentatively TRBD1 (5 bases). Germline V gives CDR1 MNHEY, CDR2 SMNVEV (reference sequence). Trimming removed 2 bases from V and 5 bases from J, with 12 bases in between. The CDR3 extends over 14 amino acids. Here the CDR3 DNA reads TGTGCCAGCAGTTTAGGGGCCCTGAGGACTGAAGCTTTCTTT. Its protein product is CASSLGALRTEAFF.

The genes are TRBV3-1 (or the pseudogene TRBV3-2) and TRBJ2-1, with 7 bases matching TRBD2. V lost 5 bases and J lost 5; bases outside the gene matches: 6. CDR1 and CDR2 (germline): LGHDT, YNNKEL (reference sequence). This CDR3 is 14 amino acids long. DNA of the CDR3: TGTGCCAGCAGCGCCCGGACTAGTGACAATGAGCAGTTCTTC. Residues: CASSARTSDNEQFF.

As for this clone: Other DNA sequences of this sample code for an identical CDR3. The gene calls are TRBV5-1 and TRBJ1-2; no reliable D call. There are 11 residues in the CDR3. With 4 bases removed from V and 4 bases from J, the gap between germline ends came to 5 bases. Germline assignment: CDR1 SGHRS and CDR2 YFSETQ. The CDR3 DNA follows: TGCGCCAGCAGCGGGAGCTATGGCTACACCTTC. Protein: CASSGSYGYTF.

The chain combines TRBV28 with TRBJ2-7; D unclear. The germline V gene encodes CDR1 MDHEN and CDR2 SYDVKM. The V gene lost 6 bases and the J gene lost 0 bases, with 12 bases spanning the gap. This CDR3 is 14 amino acids long. The CDR3 here is CASSLHASSYEQYF. In DNA form, the CDR3 reads TGTGCCAGCAGCTTACACGCGAGCTCCTACGAGCAGTACTTC.

J is TRBJ2-3 and V is TRBV2; the D gene is possibly TRBD1 (6 bases). The CDR3 spans 14 residues. V gave up 3 bases and J gave up 1 base, with 8 bases separating them. The V gene's germline CDR1 is SNHLY and CDR2 FYNNEI. CDR3 nucleotide sequence: TGTGCCAGCAGTGATCGGACAGGCACAGATACGCAGTATTTT. Translation gives CASSDRTGTDTQYF.

This rearrangement joins TRBV3-1 (or the pseudogene TRBV3-2) to TRBJ2-1; 12 positions agree with TRBD2. The CDR3 runs to 16 residues. The V and J ends lost 6 bases and 3 bases, in that order; junction bases with no gene match: 6. Germline CDR1 LGHDT, CDR2 YNNKEL (reference sequence). The CDR3, as DNA: TGTGCCAGCAGTCTAGCGGGGGGGCGGCTCTACAATGAGCAGTTCTTC. Protein product: CASSLAGGRLYNEQFF.

This clone was counted only a few times. The genes are TRBV4-1 and TRBJ2-7, with a tentative D call TRBD2 (5 bases). With 6 bases removed from V and 3 bases from J, the gap between germline ends came to 18 bases. The germline gives CDR1 MGHRA, CDR2 YSYEKL. The CDR3 consists of 15 residues. Written as DNA, the CDR3 is TGCGCCAGCAGACCCGGAGGTAGCTTCGACTACGAGCAGTACTTC. It yields the protein CASRPGGSFDYEQYF.

This chain connects TRBV6-5 to TRBJ1-2; D is undetermined. The germline V gene encodes CDR1 MNHEY and CDR2 SVGAGI. This CDR3 is 14 amino acids long. V was trimmed by 5 bases and J by 4 bases, leaving 14 bases between them. DNA of the CDR3: TGTGCCAGCAGTCAAACAAGAGAGGGCTATGGCTACACCTTC. It translates to CASSQTREGYGYTF.

The chain employs TRBV27 and TRBJ2-7, with 8 bases aligning to TRBD1. The CDR3 consists of 13 residues. The V gene end was trimmed by 6 bases and the J gene end by 3 bases; junction bases not matched to a gene: 4. CDR1 MNHEY and CDR2 SMNVEV come from the germline V gene (reference sequence). CDR3 amino acids: CASSSGQGYEQYF. CDR3 bases: TGTGCCAGCAGCTCCGGACAGGGCTACGAGCAGTACTTC.

The V gene is TRBV30, the J gene TRBJ2-2; the match to TRBD2 covers 7 bases. The germline CDR1 and CDR2 sequences are GTSNPN and SVGIG (reference sequence). V was clipped by 4 bases and J by 3 bases; unmatched bases: 8. The CDR3 has 15 residues. CDR3 in DNA: TGTGCCTGGAACGTCGGGGGGTCGTACACCGGGGAGCTGTTTTTT. Translating gives CAWNVGGSYTGELFF.

This chain links TRBV2 with TRBJ2-1; 10 positions agree with TRBD1. Per germline, CDR1 SNHLY and CDR2 FYNNEI. V was clipped by 4 bases and J by 4 bases; unmatched bases: 7. There are 16 residues in the CDR3. CDR3 nucleotides: TGTGCCAGCAGTGCCCCGGGACAGGGGAGGTACAATGAGCAGTTCTTC. It yields the protein CASSAPGQGRYNEQFF.

The chain is built from TRBV6-5 and TRBJ2-7, with 10 bases fitting TRBD2. CDR3 length: 15 amino acids. Germline V gene lookup returns CDR1 MNHEY and CDR2 SVGAGI. V lost 8 bases and J lost 3; bases outside the gene matches: 10. The CDR3: CASGKGTSEYYEQYF. The CDR3 DNA follows: TGTGCCAGCGGGAAAGGGACTAGCGAGTACTACGAGCAGTACTTC.

This clone has only one observation. V and J are TRBV7-2 and TRBJ2-3; D call uncertain. Germline loops: CDR1 SGHTA, CDR2 FQGNSA. This CDR3 contains 13 residues. Deletions cut 3 bases from V and 6 bases from J, with 10 bases between. This chain's CDR3 is CASSFSGFDTQYF. CDR3 DNA: TGTGCCAGCAGCTTTTCGGGTTTCGATACGCAGTATTTT.

The chain has TRBV28 and TRBJ1-2; D possibly corresponds to TRBD1 (5 bases). The V end lost 7 bases, the J end lost 5 bases, and 17 bases lay between the germline ends. This CDR3 region has 14 residues. Germline loops: CDR1 MDHEN, CDR2 SYDVKM. In DNA form, the CDR3 reads TGTGCCAGCACTCCACAGGAGGGATGGTATGGCTACACCTTC. Translating it yields CASTPQEGWYGYTF.

This chain joins TRBV5-1 and TRBJ1-4, with TRBD1 identical over 8 bases. Germline assignment: CDR1 SGHRS and CDR2 YFSETQ. The CDR3 extends over 15 amino acids. With V trimmed by 4 bases and J by 5 bases, 7 bases remained unmatched. CDR3 DNA sequence: TGCGCCAGCAGCGTGACAGGGGCGGGGAATGAAAAACTGTTTTTT. Its protein product is CASSVTGAGNEKLFF.

The V call is TRBV4-2, the J call TRBJ2-2; D might be TRBD1 (6 bases). The V and J ends lost 1 base and 7 bases respectively, with 19 bases between them. CDR3 size: 17 residues. Germline V gene data show CDR1 as LGHNA and CDR2 as YNFKEQ. CDR3 sequence reads: CASSQVGTPNPHGELFF. CDR3 bases: TGTGCCAGCAGCCAAGTCGGGACACCAAACCCCCACGGGGAGCTGTTTTTT.

A note on this clone: In the same sample, other DNA sequences code for this CDR3. V gene TRBV27 combines with J gene TRBJ1-2; 8 bases line up with TRBD1. CDR3 length: 14 amino acids. Trimming at V came to 0 bases and at J to 4 bases, leaving 1 base not matched to a gene. CDR1 and CDR2 (germline): MNHEY, SMNVEV (reference sequence). The CDR3 coding sequence is TGTGCCAGCAGTTTATCCGGGACAGGCTATGGCTACACCTTC. This gives the protein CASSLSGTGYGYTF.

This clone was seen only a few times. The CDR3 loop reads CASSRSREINSPLHF. CDR3 in DNA: TGCGCCAGCAGTCGATCGAGGGAAATAAATTCACCCCTCCACTTT. The chain uses TRBV10-1 and TRBJ1-6; D not certain. CDR1 WNHNN and CDR2 SYGVQD come from the germline V gene (reference sequence). The CDR3 has 15 amino acids. Between the trimmed V and J ends, which lost 5 bases and 7 bases, there was a span of 15 bases.

The genes are TRBV4-2 and TRBJ1-2, with D uncertain. CDR3 length: 15 residues. Germline V gene lookup returns CDR1 LGHNA and CDR2 YNFKEQ. Trimming took 1 base from V and 2 from J, leaving 11 bases between them. For the CDR3, the DNA is TGTGCCAGCAGCCAAGGTGGACTTACAAACTATGGCTACACCTTC. Its translation is CASSQGGLTNYGYTF.

CDR3 in DNA: TGTGCCAGCAGCTTGTACGAGACTGTGGAGACCCAGTACTTC. Translated: CASSLYETVETQYF. The genes are TRBV5-4 and TRBJ2-5; D remains ambiguous. Germline CDR1 and CDR2: SGHNT and YYREEE (reference sequence). CDR3 length: 14 residues. Trimming took 1 base from V and 5 from J, leaving 12 bases between them. The full variable domain, completed using reference TRBV5-4 and TRBJ2-5, is ETGVTQSPTHLIKTRGQQVTLRCSSQSGHNTVSWYQQALGQGPQFIFQYYREEENGRGNFPPRFSGLQFPNYSSELNVNALELDDSALYLCASSLYETVETQYFGPGTRLLVL.

The chain recombines TRBV10-2 with TRBJ2-2; 8 bases match TRBD1. V was clipped by 8 bases and J by 1 base; unmatched bases: 3. CDR1 and CDR2 from the germline V gene are WSHSY and SAAADI. The CDR3 is made up of 14 amino acids. The CDR3 loop reads CASGGQENTGELFF. The CDR3 DNA follows: TGCGCCAGCGGGGGACAGGAGAACACCGGGGAGCTGTTTTTT.

This clone has just one count. Here the CDR3 DNA reads TGTGCCAGCAGTTCCTCGACAGGACAACAAGAGACCCAGTACTTC. Its protein is CASSSSTGQQETQYF. The chain employs TRBV6-5 and TRBJ2-5; a weak D match, TRBD1 (6 bases). The CDR3 runs to 15 residues. V shed 4 bases and J shed 2 bases, with 14 bases lying between them. Germline V lookup: CDR1 MNHEY, CDR2 SVGAGI.